This T cell receptor beta chain was documented in a study of blood T cells in healthy people across ages (dated by TCRdb to between 2014 and 2017). About the study as a whole: In model experiments, template switching captured about one uniquely barcoded TCR beta cDNA molecule for every two T cells. Age-related changes in TCR beta repertoire diversity were measured in the study by deep sequencing normalized with unique cDNA molecular identifiers. Four age groups were formed from the donors: young (average approximately 16 years), middle-aged (approximately 40), aged (roughly 56) and long-lived (82). For two donors (one aged 18 to 29 and one aged 80 or older), the study analyzed two additional independent replicas of 1 million unique cDNA reads from the same blood draw. What the authors observed across the whole study: Compared with the aged group, the long-lived group had more naive CD4+ T cells, fewer expanded clones and increased TCR diversity, a pattern suggesting age selection. Observed TCR beta diversity per million T cells fell roughly linearly with age, and a significant reduction was already apparent by age about 36. Estimates of total diversity from one million sequenced T cells were regarded as lower bounds and underestimates. Because donor CMV infection status was unknown, age-related changes in expanded clonotypes were potentially confounded. The percentage of naive T cells measured by flow cytometry correlated strongly with observed TCR beta diversity. Bulk unsorted PBMC profiling prevented conclusive comparison of naive and antigen-experienced compartments.

Receptor libraries were prepared by 5' RACE. The instrument given in TCRdb is Illumina HiSeq 2500. The second PCR ran for roughly 7 to 12 cycles and used a J-beta primer mix along with a sample-barcoded 5' primer. Each TCR beta cDNA molecule received a unique molecular identifier from a template-switch 5' adaptor carrying 12 random nucleotides. At least 3 million CDR3-containing paired-end reads were obtained from each sample. The Mint cDNA synthesis kit, primed by a TRBC-specific oligonucleotide, was used to synthesize first-strand cDNA from all RNA. Following uracil-DNA glycosylase treatment, all cDNA underwent a first 18-cycle PCR with the universal primers M1SS and BC2_uni_R. The paper's data handling went like this. For normalization, 1 million high-quality reads, each with a distinct molecular identifier, were randomly selected from each sample. Reads sharing molecular identifiers were discarded rather than binned into consensus sequences. CDR3 identification, clonotype clustering and error correction used MiTCR with a Q25 quality threshold and the strictest error-elimination algorithm. Lower-bound total TCR beta diversity was estimated with a nonparametric unseen species model using Euler transformation. The raw public reads went through TCRdb reprocessing: fastp at Q25, MiXCR clone calling, in-frame beta chains kept. Identical CDR3 proteins give one entry, which carries the most common genes and DNA. These V and J calls derive from TCRdb rather than the authors' analysis. The sample table lists around 990,000 distinct CDR3 sequences, approximately 26% of them with a count of one. The top ten clones comprise approximately 0.71% of the sample.

The junction carries 7 bases between V and J, which are trimmed by 5 bases and 0 bases respectively. For CDR1 and CDR2, the germline V gene (reference sequence) lists SEHNR and FQNEAQ. The CDR3 sequence holds 13 residues, the cysteine and phenylalanine included. This entry keeps only the CDR3 DNA: 39 bases, framed from base 1. Donors were 40 or so systemically healthy Caucasian individuals from Russia aged roughly 6 to 90 years. Each donor gave ten milliliters of peripheral blood, collected into EDTA-treated Vacutainer tubes. Ficoll-Paque density-gradient centrifugation was used to isolate PBMCs, with at least 7 million obtained per sample. Trizol reagent was used to extract total RNA from the PBMCs, yielding at least 6 micrograms per sample. For every donor, flow cytometry on a PBMC aliquot measured the percentage of naive CD45RAhigh/CD27high T cells. A word on this clonotype: Its antigen has not been determined. The record has no base qualities; no much larger clone is one base away.

In addition, the sample was reused for a study of T cells of mothers and their children. The second study's paper adds: Nine systemically healthy Caucasian individuals, comprising three mothers and their six children, were included as donors. cDNA synthesis consumed the entire amount of extracted RNA, loaded at 1.5 ug RNA in each 15 ul reaction. Sample barcodes and 2-4 random nucleotides were added via the M1S primer in the second PCR. Over 8.5 million TCR beta CDR3 reads came from each mother, compared with roughly 2.8 million reads from each child. In both related and unrelated pairs, thymic selection shapes the output of TCR recombination in a similar way, with inherited differences having only a minor effect. Normalized repertoire overlap in related mother-child pairs was always slightly higher than in unrelated mother-child pairs, but the difference was never significant. With a sensitivity of around 97 clones per million clonotypes, no persistent microchimeric T cell clones were detected. The study used deep NGS to compare TCR beta repertoires of mothers and children, seeking features distinguishing related mother-child pairs from unrelated individuals. On average, the children were roughly 12 +/- 4 years old, while the mothers were about 38 +/- 4 years old. After adapter ligation was performed with NEBNext reagents, the libraries were sequenced on an Illumina HiSeq 2000 with 100+100 nt paired-end reads. To avoid cross-contamination, the mother libraries and the child libraries were prepared a month apart and sequenced in separate runs. Each donor had between roughly 450,000 and 2,100,000 distinct TCR beta clonotypes identified. Naive TCR beta clonotypes were estimated from low-frequency clonotypes matched to each donor's FACS-determined naive share, without sorting.

The V gene is TRBV7-9 and the J gene is TRBJ1-1, with the D gene not confidently named. This receptor was obtained from a girl aged 2-10 years in good health. Sequencing was done on a sample of blood. The CDR3 region reads CASSTAVNTEAFF. The base sequence is TGTGCCAGCAGCACCGCAGTGAACACTGAAGCTTTCTTT.